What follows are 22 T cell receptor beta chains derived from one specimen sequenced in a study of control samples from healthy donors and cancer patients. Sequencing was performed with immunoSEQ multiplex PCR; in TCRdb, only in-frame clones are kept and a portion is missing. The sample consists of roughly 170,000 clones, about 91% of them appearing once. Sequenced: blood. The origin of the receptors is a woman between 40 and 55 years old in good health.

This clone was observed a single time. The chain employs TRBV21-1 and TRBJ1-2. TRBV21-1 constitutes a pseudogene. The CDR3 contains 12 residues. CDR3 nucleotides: TGTGCCAGCAGCAACTGCTATTGGGGCTACACCTTC. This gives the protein CASSNCYWGYTF.

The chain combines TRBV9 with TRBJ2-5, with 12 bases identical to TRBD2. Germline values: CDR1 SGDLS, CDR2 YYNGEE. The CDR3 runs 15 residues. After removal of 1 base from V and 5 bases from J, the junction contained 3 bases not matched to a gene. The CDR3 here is CASSVSLAGGETQYF. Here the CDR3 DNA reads TGTGCCAGCAGCGTATCACTAGCGGGGGGTGAGACCCAGTACTTC.

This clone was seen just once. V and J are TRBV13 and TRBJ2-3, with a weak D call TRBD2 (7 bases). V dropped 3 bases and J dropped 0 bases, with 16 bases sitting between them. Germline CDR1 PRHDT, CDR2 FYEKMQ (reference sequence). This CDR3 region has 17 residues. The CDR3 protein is CASSFPPAGASTDTQYF. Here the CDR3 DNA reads TGTGCCAGCAGCTTTCCCCCGGCGGGGGCAAGCACAGATACGCAGTATTTT. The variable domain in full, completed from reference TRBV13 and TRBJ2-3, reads AAGVIQSPRHLIKEKRETATLKCYPIPRHDTVYWYQQGPGQDPQFLISFYEKMQSDKGSIPDRFSAQQFSDYHSELNMSSLELGDSALYFCASSFPPAGASTDTQYFGPGTRLTVL.

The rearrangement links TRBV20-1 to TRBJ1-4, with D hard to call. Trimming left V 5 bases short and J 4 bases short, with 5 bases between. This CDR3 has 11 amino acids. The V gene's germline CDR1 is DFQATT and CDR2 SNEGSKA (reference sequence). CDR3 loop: CSAYINEKLFF. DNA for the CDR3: TGCAGTGCTTACATTAATGAAAAACTGTTTTTT.

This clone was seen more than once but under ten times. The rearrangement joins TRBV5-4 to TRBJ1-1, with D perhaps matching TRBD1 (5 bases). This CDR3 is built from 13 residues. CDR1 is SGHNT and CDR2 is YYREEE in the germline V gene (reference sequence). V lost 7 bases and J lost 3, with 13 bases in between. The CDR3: CASLGGDDTEAFF. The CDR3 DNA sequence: TGTGCCAGCTTAGGAGGGGACGACACTGAAGCTTTCTTT.

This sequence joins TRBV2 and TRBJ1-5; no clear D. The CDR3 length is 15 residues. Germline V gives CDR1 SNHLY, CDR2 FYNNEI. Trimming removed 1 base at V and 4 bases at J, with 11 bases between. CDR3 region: CASSEGRFLNQPQHF. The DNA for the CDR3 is TGTGCCAGCAGTGAAGGCAGGTTCCTAAATCAGCCCCAGCATTTT.

CDR3 sequence reads: CAISGSGTGEGSPLHF. The CDR3 nucleotides read TGTGCCATCAGTGGATCCGGGACAGGGGAAGGATCACCCCTCCACTTT. The chain recombines TRBV10-3 with TRBJ1-6, with TRBD1 matching over 10 bases. The length of the CDR3 is 16 residues. Germline assignment: CDR1 ENHRY and CDR2 SYGVKD. Trimming removed 4 bases from V and 10 bases from J; junction bases left unmatched: 10.

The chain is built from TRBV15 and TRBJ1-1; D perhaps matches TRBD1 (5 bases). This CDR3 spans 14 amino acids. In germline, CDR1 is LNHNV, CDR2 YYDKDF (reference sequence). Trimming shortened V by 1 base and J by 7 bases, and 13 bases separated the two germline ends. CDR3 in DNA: TGTGCCACCAGCAGAGGGGGGGTTTGGAATGAAGCTTTCTTT. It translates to CATSRGGVWNEAFF.

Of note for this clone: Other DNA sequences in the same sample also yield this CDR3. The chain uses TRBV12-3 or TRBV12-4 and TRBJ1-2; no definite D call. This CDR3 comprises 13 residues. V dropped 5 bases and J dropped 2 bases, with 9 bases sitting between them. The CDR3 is CASSPGLNYGYTF. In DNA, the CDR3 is TGTGCCAGCAGTCCAGGACTGAACTATGGCTACACCTTC.

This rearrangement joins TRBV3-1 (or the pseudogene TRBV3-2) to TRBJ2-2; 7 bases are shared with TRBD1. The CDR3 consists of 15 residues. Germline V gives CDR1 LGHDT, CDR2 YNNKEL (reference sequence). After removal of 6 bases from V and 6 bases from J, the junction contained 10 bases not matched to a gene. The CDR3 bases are TGTGCCAGCAGGCGAGGGGAAGGGGGCCCCGGGGAGCTGTTTTTT. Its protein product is CASRRGEGGPGELFF.

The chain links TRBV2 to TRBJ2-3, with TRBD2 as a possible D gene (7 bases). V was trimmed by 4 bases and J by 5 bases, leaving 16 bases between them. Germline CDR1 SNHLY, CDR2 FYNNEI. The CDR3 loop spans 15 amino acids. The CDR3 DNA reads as TGTGCCAGCAGTGTAAGGGGGGGCCATGAAGATACGCAGTATTTT. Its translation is CASSVRGGHEDTQYF.

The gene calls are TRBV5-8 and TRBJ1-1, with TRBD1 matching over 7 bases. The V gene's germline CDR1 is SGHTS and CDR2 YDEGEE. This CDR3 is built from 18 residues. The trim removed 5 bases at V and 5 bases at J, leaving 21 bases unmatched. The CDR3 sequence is CASRDPRGKGMGETEAFF. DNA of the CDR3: TGTGCCAGCAGGGACCCCAGGGGGAAGGGGATGGGGGAGACTGAAGCTTTCTTT. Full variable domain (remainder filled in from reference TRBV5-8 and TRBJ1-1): EAGVTQSPTHLIKTRGQQATLRCSPISGHTSVYWYQQALGLGLQFLLWYDEGEERNRGNFPPRFSGRQFPNYSSELNVNALELEDSALYLCASRDPRGKGMGETEAFFGQGTRLTVV.

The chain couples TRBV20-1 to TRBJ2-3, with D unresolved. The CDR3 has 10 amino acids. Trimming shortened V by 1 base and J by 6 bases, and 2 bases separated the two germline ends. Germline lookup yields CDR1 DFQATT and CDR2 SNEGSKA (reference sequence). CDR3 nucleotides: TGCAGTGCTAGAGCTGATACGCAGTATTTT. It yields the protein CSARADTQYF.

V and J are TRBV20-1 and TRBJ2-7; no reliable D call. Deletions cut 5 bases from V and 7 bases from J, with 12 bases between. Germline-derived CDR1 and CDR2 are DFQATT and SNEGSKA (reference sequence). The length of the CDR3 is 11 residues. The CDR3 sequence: CSAARTEEQYF. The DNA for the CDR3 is TGCAGTGCTGCGCGAACGGAGGAGCAGTACTTC.

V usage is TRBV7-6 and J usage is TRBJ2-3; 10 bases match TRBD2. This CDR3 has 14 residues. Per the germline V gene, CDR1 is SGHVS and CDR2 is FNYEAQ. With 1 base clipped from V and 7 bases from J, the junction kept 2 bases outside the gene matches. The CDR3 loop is CASSLVSGGNTQYF. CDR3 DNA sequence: TGTGCCAGCAGCTTAGTTAGCGGGGGGAATACGCAGTATTTT.

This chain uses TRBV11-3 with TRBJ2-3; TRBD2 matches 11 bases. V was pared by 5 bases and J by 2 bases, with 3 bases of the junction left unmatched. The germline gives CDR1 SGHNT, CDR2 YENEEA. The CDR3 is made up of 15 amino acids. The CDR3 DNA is TGTGCCAGCAGCATACTAGCGGGGGACACAGATACGCAGTATTTT. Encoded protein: CASSILAGDTDTQYF. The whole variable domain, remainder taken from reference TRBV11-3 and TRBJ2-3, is EAGVVQSPRYKIIEKKQPVAFWCNPISGHNTLYWYLQNLGQGPELLIRYENEEAVDDSQLPKDRFSAERLKGVDSTLKIQPAELGDSAVYLCASSILAGDTDTQYFGPGTRLTVL.

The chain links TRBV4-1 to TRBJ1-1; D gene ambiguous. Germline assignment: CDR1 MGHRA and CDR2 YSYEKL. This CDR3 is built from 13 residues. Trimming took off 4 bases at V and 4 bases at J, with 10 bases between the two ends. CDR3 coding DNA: TGCGCCAGCAGCCGGATAGGAACCACTGAAGCTTTCTTT. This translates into CASSRIGTTEAFF.

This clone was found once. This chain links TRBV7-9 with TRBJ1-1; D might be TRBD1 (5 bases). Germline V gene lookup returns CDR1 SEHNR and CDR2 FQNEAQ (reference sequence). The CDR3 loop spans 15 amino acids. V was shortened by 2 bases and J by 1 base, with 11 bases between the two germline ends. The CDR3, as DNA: TGTGCCAGCAGCTTAAGGGGCCCGACGAACACTGAAGCTTTCTTT. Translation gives CASSLRGPTNTEAFF.

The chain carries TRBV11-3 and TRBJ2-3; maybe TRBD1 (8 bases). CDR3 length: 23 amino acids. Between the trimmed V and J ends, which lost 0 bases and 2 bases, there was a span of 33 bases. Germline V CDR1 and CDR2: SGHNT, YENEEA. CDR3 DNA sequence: TGTGCCAGCAGCTTAGATAGTATGTTGGCCGAGAGAGCGGGGACAGGAGACACAGATACGCAGTATTTT. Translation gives CASSLDSMLAERAGTGDTDTQYF. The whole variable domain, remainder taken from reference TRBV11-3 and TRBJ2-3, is EAGVVQSPRYKIIEKKQPVAFWCNPISGHNTLYWYLQNLGQGPELLIRYENEEAVDDSQLPKDRFSAERLKGVDSTLKIQPAELGDSAVYLCASSLDSMLAERAGTGDTDTQYFGPGTRLTVL.

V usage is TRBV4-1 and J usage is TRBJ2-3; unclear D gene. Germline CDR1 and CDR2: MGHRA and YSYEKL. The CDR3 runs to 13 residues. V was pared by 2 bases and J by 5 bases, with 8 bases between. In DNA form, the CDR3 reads TGCGCCAGCAGCCAACTAGTGGGAGATACGCAGTATTTT. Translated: CASSQLVGDTQYF.

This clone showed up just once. CDR3 nucleotides: TGTGCCAGCAGCTTAGCTTCCCCAGATACGCAGTATTTT. Translating it yields CASSLASPDTQYF. The gene calls are TRBV7-9 and TRBJ2-3; D ambiguous. In germline, CDR1 is SEHNR, CDR2 FQNEAQ (reference sequence). Between the trimmed V and J ends, which lost 0 bases and 4 bases, there was a span of 5 bases. There are 13 residues in the CDR3.

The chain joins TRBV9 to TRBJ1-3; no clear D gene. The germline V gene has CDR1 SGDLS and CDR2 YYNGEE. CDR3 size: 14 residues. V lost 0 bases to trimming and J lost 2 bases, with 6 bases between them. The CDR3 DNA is TGTGCCAGCAGCGTAGCTACGACTGGAAACACCATATATTTT. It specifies CASSVATTGNTIYF.